A single sample gave rise to the 7 T cell receptor beta chains below, sequenced in a study of blood T cell repertoires in COVID-19. Sequenced by immunoSEQ multiplex PCR; TCRdb stores in-frame clones only, minus some. The sample has around 140,000 clones, over 75% seen once. What was sequenced was PBMCs or T cells enriched from blood (not recorded which). Receptors originate from a man aged 50 or older in a cohort exposed to, infected with or recovered from COVID-19 (not recorded which).

This rearrangement joins TRBV24-1 to TRBJ2-3; 9 bases are a match to TRBD1. V lost 4 bases to trimming and J lost 3 bases; unmatched junction nucleotides: 13. This CDR3 region has 18 residues. CDR1 is KGHDR, CDR2 SFDVKD, per germline. The DNA for the CDR3 is TGTGCCACCAGTGACGTCAACACGGGACAGGGAGAGACAGATACGCAGTATTTT. It codes for CATSDVNTGQGETDTQYF.

This chain joins TRBV28 and TRBJ1-2, with D unresolved. The CDR3 loop spans 13 amino acids. Trimming cost V 7 bases and J 8 bases, with 17 bases left between them. The V gene's germline CDR1 is MDHEN and CDR2 SYDVKM. This CDR3 is CASTTWEGGGYTF. CDR3 coding DNA: TGTGCCAGCACCACCTGGGAGGGAGGAGGCTACACCTTC.

The V call is TRBV18, the J call TRBJ2-7; D gene unclear. The CDR3 is made up of 13 amino acids. V lost 1 base to trimming and J lost 3 bases, with 7 bases between them. Germline assignment: CDR1 KGHSH and CDR2 LQKENI. This chain's CDR3 is CASSPLRSYEQYF. Written as DNA, the CDR3 is TGTGCCAGCTCACCACTGAGAAGCTACGAGCAGTACTTC.

The rearrangement uses TRBV27 and TRBJ1-2; 7 bases line up with TRBD1. The V and J ends lost 8 bases and 4 bases, in that order; junction bases with no gene match: 7. From germline, CDR1 is MNHEY and CDR2 SMNVEV (reference sequence). The CDR3 is 13 residues long. The CDR3 reads CASRGQGVYGYTF. The CDR3 bases are TGTGCCAGCCGTGGGCAGGGGGTCTATGGCTACACCTTC.

This chain connects TRBV10-3 to TRBJ1-2; the D gene is possibly TRBD1 (6 bases). The germline CDR1 and CDR2 sequences are ENHRY and SYGVKD. Trimming removed 8 bases from V and 2 bases from J, with 12 bases in between. This CDR3 has 13 amino acids. The CDR3 loop reads CAISQGMNYGYTF. As DNA, the CDR3 is TGTGCCATCTCCCAGGGGATGAACTATGGCTACACCTTC.

The V call is TRBV5-6, the J call TRBJ2-7; no clear D gene. This CDR3 has 12 residues. Per the germline V gene, CDR1 is SGHDT and CDR2 is YYEEEE. The V and J ends lost 9 bases and 7 bases respectively, with 17 bases between them. CDR3 in amino acids: CATAEGSGEQYF. As DNA, the CDR3 is TGTGCCACCGCAGAAGGCTCCGGGGAGCAGTACTTC.

The chain combines TRBV7-2 with TRBJ1-2, with 7 bases that match TRBD1. Germline V lookup: CDR1 SGHTA, CDR2 FQGNSA. After removal of 0 bases from V and 6 bases from J, the junction contained 7 bases not matched to a gene. The CDR3 is 15 amino acids. CDR3 nucleotide sequence: TGTGCCAGCAGCTTAGCACCGGGACAGAGAAATGGCTACACCTTC. This translates into CASSLAPGQRNGYTF.